Below, 31 T cell receptor beta chains from the same sample are listed, as sequenced in a study of blood T cell repertoires in COVID-19. Measured with immunoSEQ multiplex PCR; TCRdb has only the in-frame clones, and not every one. The sample holds about 28,000 clones, roughly 80% seen once. The sample comprised peripheral blood. The receptor set was obtained from a woman between 55 and 75 years old with acute or convalescent COVID-19.

The chain couples TRBV19 to TRBJ1-2; weak D call: TRBD1 (5 bases). Germline V CDR1 and CDR2: LNHDA, SQIVND (reference sequence). The V end was cut by 5 bases, the J end by 7 bases, with 14 bases between. There are 13 residues in the CDR3. The CDR3 DNA reads as TGTGCCAGTAGTCCAGATCAGGGTTCTGGCTACACCTTC. It yields the protein CASSPDQGSGYTF.

The genes are TRBV19 and TRBJ2-7, with a weak D call TRBD1 (6 bases). V shed 8 bases and J shed 3 bases, with 11 bases lying between them. Germline values: CDR1 LNHDA, CDR2 SQIVND (reference sequence). The CDR3 has 12 amino acids. In DNA, the CDR3 is TGTGCCAGTTCCACAGGGTACTACGAGCAGTACTTC. Its protein is CASSTGYYEQYF. The whole variable domain, remainder taken from reference TRBV19 and TRBJ2-7, is DGGITQSPKYLFRKEGQNVTLSCEQNLNHDAMYWYRQDPGQGLRLIYYSQIVNDFQKGDIAEGYSVSREKKESFPLTVTSAQKNPTAFYLCASSTGYYEQYFGPGTRLTVT.

J is TRBJ1-1 and V is TRBV10-2; tentative D call: TRBD1 (5 bases). V dropped 0 bases and J dropped 4 bases, with 24 bases sitting between them. In germline, CDR1 is WSHSY, CDR2 SAAADI. CDR3 length equals 19 residues. As DNA, the CDR3 is TGCGCCAGCAGTGAGTCGGAACCAGGATGGGGCAGGTCTGGCACTGAAGCTTTCTTT. This encodes CASSESEPGWGRSGTEAFF.

This clone has a single count. CDR3 nucleotides: TGCAGCGTTGCCCTCCCTAACTACGAGCAGTACTTC. Amino acid sequence: CSVALPNYEQYF. This sequence joins TRBV29-1 and TRBJ2-7; D unclear. CDR1 and CDR2 from the germline V gene are SQVTM and ANQGSEA. V dropped 4 bases and J dropped 3 bases, with 10 bases sitting between them. This CDR3 is 12 amino acids long.

There are a few counts of this clone. The chain carries TRBV7-9 and TRBJ1-2; D is undetermined. Germline V gene sequence: CDR1 SEHNR, CDR2 FQNEAQ (reference sequence). The CDR3 has 13 residues. The germline V and J ends were trimmed by 1 base and 8 bases, with 11 bases remaining between them. CDR3 protein: CASSLVGVGGYTF. CDR3 nucleotides: TGTGCCAGCAGCTTAGTCGGGGTTGGCGGCTACACCTTC.

This clone was observed a handful of times. The chain joins TRBV6-2 or TRBV6-3 to TRBJ2-6; TRBD1 aligns across 7 bases. This CDR3 is built from 15 residues. J gave up 4 bases and V 5 bases, and 5 bases lay outside the gene matches. Germline lookup yields CDR1 MNHEY and CDR2 SVGEGT. The CDR3 is CASSIQGTGANVLTF. CDR3 DNA: TGTGCCAGCAGTATACAGGGGACCGGGGCCAACGTCCTGACTTTC.

CDR3 loop: CASSPRGTGEINEQFF. Written as DNA, the CDR3 is TGTGCCAGCTCACCTCGCGGGACAGGGGAGATCAATGAGCAGTTCTTC. The rearrangement links TRBV18 to TRBJ2-1; 10 positions agree with TRBD1. Germline loops: CDR1 KGHSH, CDR2 LQKENI. V was pared by 3 bases and J by 6 bases, with 8 bases of the junction left unmatched. The CDR3 has 16 residues.

The rearrangement links TRBV6-5 to TRBJ2-7; 10 bases align to TRBD1. The V segment lost 5 bases and the J segment 2 bases; nucleotides outside the gene matches: 6. The CDR3 extends over 15 amino acids. CDR1 is MNHEY and CDR2 is SVGAGI in the germline V gene. The CDR3 here is CASSLRQGAPYEQYF. The CDR3 nucleotides read TGTGCCAGCAGTCTGCGACAGGGGGCCCCCTACGAGCAGTACTTC.

This clone has a single count. CDR3 sequence: CASSESSGGANEQFF. The DNA for the CDR3 is TGTGCCAGCAGTGAATCGAGCGGGGGGGCTAATGAGCAGTTCTTC. This chain uses TRBV2 with TRBJ2-1; 10 nucleotides align to TRBD2. Trimming took 2 bases from V and 7 from J; bases not matched to a gene: 5. Germline V CDR1 and CDR2: SNHLY, FYNNEI. This CDR3 comprises 15 residues.

The gene calls are TRBV5-1 and TRBJ2-7, with TRBD1 matching 7 bases. CDR1 SGHRS and CDR2 YFSETQ come from the germline V gene. This CDR3 is 13 amino acids long. Trimming took 6 bases from V and 1 from J; bases not matched to a gene: 4. For the CDR3, the DNA is TGCGCCAGCAATGACAGGGAATCCTACGAGCAGTACTTC. It yields the protein CASNDRESYEQYF.

The CDR3 is CASSPTGVGANVLTF. CDR3 coding DNA: TGTGCCAGCTCACCGACAGGGGTTGGGGCCAACGTCCTGACTTTC. J is TRBJ2-6 and V is TRBV18; 8 positions match TRBD1. The CDR3 covers 15 residues. The germline CDR1 and CDR2 sequences are KGHSH and LQKENI. V trimming: 3 bases; J trimming: 3 bases; junction bases outside the gene matches: 1. Supplemented by reference TRBV18 and TRBJ2-6, the full variable domain reads NAGVMQNPRHLVRRRGQEARLRCSPMKGHSHVYWYRQLPEEGLKFMVYLQKENIIDESGMPKERFSAEFPKEGPSILRIQQVVRGDSAAYFCASSPTGVGANVLTFGAGSRLTVL.

This rearrangement joins TRBV28 to TRBJ2-7, with 8 bases matching TRBD2. The trim removed 6 bases at V and 3 bases at J, leaving 19 bases unmatched. This CDR3 contains 18 residues. Looked up from germline, CDR1 is MDHEN and CDR2 is SYDVKM. In nucleotides, the CDR3 is TGTGCCAGCAGACCCGCGGGGGGAGCGACAGCAAAAATCTACGAGCAGTACTTC. Translated: CASRPAGGATAKIYEQYF.

V usage is TRBV4-2 and J usage is TRBJ1-2; TRBD1 might be the D (6 bases). Germline assignment: CDR1 LGHNA and CDR2 YNFKEQ. The V and J ends lost 4 bases and 2 bases respectively, with 14 bases between them. This CDR3 has 15 residues. The CDR3 reads CASSPRTAQNYGYTF. The CDR3 DNA reads TGTGCCAGCAGCCCGAGGACAGCCCAGAACTATGGCTACACCTTC.

The chain recombines TRBV5-6 with TRBJ2-7; a weak D match, TRBD1 (6 bases). The CDR3 has 14 amino acids. CDR1 and CDR2 from the germline V gene are SGHDT and YYEEEE. Trimming left V 5 bases short and J 6 bases short, with 18 bases between. CDR3 sequence: CASSYQGGRGEQYF. The CDR3 region has the DNA TGTGCCAGCAGTTATCAGGGCGGCAGGGGCGAGCAGTACTTC.

The rearrangement uses TRBV9 and TRBJ1-1, with D maybe TRBD1 (6 bases). The V end lost 4 bases, the J end lost 2 bases, and 12 bases lay between the germline ends. Germline CDR1 is SGDLS and CDR2 is YYNGEE. The CDR3 runs 14 residues. CDR3 coding DNA: TGTGCCAGCAGCCCACGGACAGAAAACACTGAAGCTTTCTTT. As protein: CASSPRTENTEAFF.

V is TRBV7-8 and J is TRBJ2-3, with 9 bases identical to TRBD2. Trimming cost V 8 bases and J 3 bases; bases outside gene matches: 3. This CDR3 has 13 amino acids. Germline V gene data show CDR1 as SGHVS and CDR2 as FQNEAQ. CDR3: CASGAGGTDTQYF. The CDR3 coding sequence is TGTGCCAGCGGGGCGGGGGGGACAGATACGCAGTATTTT. The full variable domain, with the rest looked up from reference TRBV7-8 and TRBJ2-3, is GAGVSQSPRYKVAKRGQDVALRCDPISGHVSLFWYQQALGQGPEFLTYFQNEAQLDKSGLPSDRFFAERPEGSVSTLKIQRTQQEDSAVYLCASGAGGTDTQYFGPGTRLTVL.

The V call is TRBV4-1, the J call TRBJ1-2; 7 bases fit TRBD1. CDR3 length: 17 amino acids. The trim removed 3 bases at V and 0 bases at J, leaving 10 bases unmatched. CDR1 is MGHRA and CDR2 is YSYEKL in the germline V gene. For the CDR3, the DNA is TGCGCCAGCAGCCAGTACCGGGACAGCGACACTAACTATGGCTACACCTTC. This translates into CASSQYRDSDTNYGYTF.

This clone showed up just a few times. V usage is TRBV6-4 and J usage is TRBJ2-2, with a tentative D call TRBD1 (5 bases). CDR1 and CDR2 (germline): MRHNA, SNTAGT. Trimming removed 2 bases from V and 5 bases from J, with 9 bases in between. The CDR3 extends over 14 amino acids. The CDR3 region is CASSDRGGTGELFF. The CDR3 region has the DNA TGTGCCAGCAGTGACAGGGGTGGAACCGGGGAGCTGTTTTTT.

The gene calls are TRBV18 and TRBJ1-2; D call uncertain. The CDR3 totals 14 residues. Germline values: CDR1 KGHSH, CDR2 LQKENI. V lost 0 bases and J 6 bases, leaving 11 bases between the germline ends. The CDR3: CASSPPEGLDGYTF. DNA of the CDR3: TGTGCCAGCTCACCACCGGAGGGCTTGGATGGCTACACCTTC. The whole variable domain, remainder taken from reference TRBV18 and TRBJ1-2, is NAGVMQNPRHLVRRRGQEARLRCSPMKGHSHVYWYRQLPEEGLKFMVYLQKENIIDESGMPKERFSAEFPKEGPSILRIQQVVRGDSAAYFCASSPPEGLDGYTFGSGTRLTVV.

V and J are TRBV5-1 and TRBJ1-6; no definite D call. Germline V lookup: CDR1 SGHRS, CDR2 YFSETQ. V was pared by 2 bases and J by 7 bases, with 10 bases between. The CDR3 sequence is 14 residues long. The CDR3 loop reads CASSFMGDNSPLHF. The CDR3 coding sequence is TGCGCCAGCAGCTTTATGGGAGACAATTCACCCCTCCACTTT.

The gene calls are TRBV19 and TRBJ1-4; 9 bases map to TRBD1. The CDR3 length is 19 residues. Trimming at V came to 0 bases and at J to 0 bases, leaving 8 bases not matched to a gene. CDR1 and CDR2 from the germline V gene are LNHDA and SQIVND (reference sequence). CDR3 coding DNA: TGTGCCAGTAGTATAGATCGGGGGACAGGGTTCCCAACTAATGAAAAACTGTTTTTT. Translated: CASSIDRGTGFPTNEKLFF.

This chain uses TRBV7-8 with TRBJ2-7; 10 bases are shared with TRBD2. The trim removed 4 bases at V and 7 bases at J, leaving 22 bases unmatched. Germline V CDR1 and CDR2: SGHVS, FQNEAQ. The CDR3 is 19 amino acids. This CDR3 is CASSSPLAGALARTGEQYF. DNA for the CDR3: TGTGCCAGCAGCTCCCCGCTAGCGGGGGCTCTTGCAAGGACAGGGGAGCAGTACTTC.

V and J are TRBV28 and TRBJ1-5, with D possibly TRBD1 on 6 matching bases. Trimming shortened V by 6 bases and J by 1 base, and 7 bases separated the two germline ends. The CDR3 sequence is 13 residues long. Germline loops: CDR1 MDHEN, CDR2 SYDVKM. This CDR3 is CASRQGSNQPQHF. CDR3 bases: TGTGCCAGCAGACAGGGAAGCAATCAGCCCCAGCATTTT.

The chain joins TRBV15 to TRBJ1-2; 7 nucleotides match TRBD1. J was trimmed by 5 bases and V by 1 base; bases with no gene match: 7. This CDR3 is built from 15 residues. Germline-derived CDR1 and CDR2 are LNHNV and YYDKDF (reference sequence). This CDR3 is CATSRARTGDYGYTF. The CDR3 DNA follows: TGTGCCACCAGCAGAGCTAGGACAGGAGATTATGGCTACACCTTC.

The V and J genes are TRBV23-1 and TRBJ2-7, with 9 bases aligning to TRBD1. TRBV23-1 is designated an ORF whose function remains uncertain. CDR3 length: 15 amino acids. V shed 2 bases, J shed 5 bases, and the junction held 7 bases outside the gene matches. CDR3 nucleotide sequence: TGCGCCAGCAGTCAACCGGGACAGGGTATCCACGAGCAGTACTTC. Translation: CASSQPGQGIHEQYF.

The rearrangement uses TRBV4-1 and TRBJ2-7, with TRBD1 matching 7 bases. J lost 0 bases, V lost 1 base, and 6 bases had no gene match. The germline CDR1 and CDR2 sequences are MGHRA and YSYEKL. The CDR3 totals 16 residues. In nucleotides, the CDR3 is TGCGCCAGCAGCCAAGCCGACAGGGACCTCTCCTACGAGCAGTACTTC. Translation: CASSQADRDLSYEQYF.

The genes are TRBV18 and TRBJ2-5; D is uncertain. The CDR3 loop spans 17 amino acids. Germline lookup yields CDR1 KGHSH and CDR2 LQKENI. The V end lost 2 bases, the J end lost 4 bases, and 20 bases lay between the germline ends. The CDR3 region has the DNA TGTGCCAGCTCACCAAACACGCCACGAGCCACGGGAGAGACCCAGTACTTC. Its translation is CASSPNTPRATGETQYF.

In its sample, this clone was seen a few times. V is TRBV19 and J is TRBJ1-5, with TRBD1 matching 7 bases. The length of the CDR3 is 17 residues. After removal of 6 bases from V and 1 base from J, the junction contained 12 bases not matched to a gene. Per the germline V gene, CDR1 is LNHDA and CDR2 is SQIVND (reference sequence). The CDR3: CASSNSKGTVSNQPQHF. The CDR3 nucleotides read TGTGCCAGTAGCAACTCCAAAGGGACAGTCAGCAATCAGCCCCAGCATTTT.

Comment on this clone: Germline is not matched at one junction end, which may reflect a read error. The chain joins TRBV6-1 to TRBJ1-4; D is uncertain. Germline CDR1 reads MNHNS; CDR2 reads SASEGT. This CDR3 has 12 residues. The CDR3 loop is CASSESLGIPAF. CDR3 DNA sequence: TGTGCCAGCAGTGAATCACTCGGGATTCCCGCTTTT.

The J gene is TRBJ1-2, the V gene TRBV6-1, with TRBD1 as a possible D gene (6 bases). Germline CDR1 and CDR2: MNHNS and SASEGT. V was shortened by 2 bases and J by 14 bases, with 18 bases between the two germline ends. The CDR3 is made up of 13 amino acids. The CDR3 nucleotides read TGTGCCAGCAGTGAACGTCGAACAGGGATTAGGACCTTC. Translated, it gives CASSERRTGIRTF.

This chain uses TRBV4-1 with TRBJ2-7, with 8 bases lining up with TRBD1. Trimming took 5 bases from V and 6 from J; bases not matched to a gene: 3. The CDR3 sequence is 12 residues long. Germline CDR1 and CDR2: MGHRA and YSYEKL. The CDR3 nucleotides read TGCGCCAGCAGCTACACAGGGGGCGAGCAGTACTTC. Translating it yields CASSYTGGEQYF.